These 4 T cell receptor beta chains were all obtained from the same sample, sequenced in a study of blood T cell repertoires in COVID-19. Clones were read by immunoSEQ multiplex PCR, and TCRdb kept only the in-frame ones, dropping some. The data hold about 310,000 clones, with over 75% observed a single time. The sequencing sample was made of peripheral blood. These receptors were taken from a woman aged 45-59 years who had recovered from COVID-19.

A few counts support this clone. This chain connects TRBV10-3 to TRBJ1-3; a possible D gene is TRBD1 (6 bases). The CDR3 covers 17 residues. The V end was cut by 3 bases, the J end by 0 bases, with 15 bases between. Germline V lookup: CDR1 ENHRY, CDR2 SYGVKD. This chain's CDR3 is CAISDPFRGFSGNTIYF. DNA for the CDR3: TGTGCCATCAGTGACCCCTTCAGGGGATTCTCTGGAAACACCATATATTTT.

This clone was detected once. CDR3 loop: CASSLVSGQKRNEQFF. In DNA form, the CDR3 reads TGTGCCAGCAGCTTAGTATCCGGACAAAAAAGGAATGAGCAGTTCTTC. The rearrangement uses TRBV11-2 and TRBJ2-1; weak D call: TRBD1 (5 bases). Germline-derived CDR1 and CDR2 are SGHAT and FQNNGV. Trimming removed 1 base at V and 7 bases at J, with 17 bases between. The length of the CDR3 is 16 residues.

This clone showed up just a few times. CDR3 amino acids: CASSEFGTGDNQPQHF. Written as DNA, the CDR3 is TGTGCCAGCAGTGAATTCGGTACAGGGGACAATCAGCCCCAGCATTTT. The rearrangement links TRBV25-1 to TRBJ1-5; 7 bases align to TRBD1. Germline V lookup: CDR1 MGHDK, CDR2 SYGVNS. The CDR3 has 16 residues. The V and J ends lost 1 base and 3 bases, in that order; junction bases with no gene match: 6.

The chain combines TRBV19 with TRBJ1-2; D unresolved. This CDR3 is built from 12 residues. Trimming stripped 7 bases from V and 2 bases from J, with 8 bases between. The germline V gene encodes CDR1 LNHDA and CDR2 SQIVND (reference sequence). Written as DNA, the CDR3 is TGTGCCAGTAAATCCGGGAACTATGGCTACACCTTC. This encodes CASKSGNYGYTF. Supplemented by reference TRBV19 and TRBJ1-2, the full variable domain reads DGGITQSPKYLFRKEGQNVTLSCEQNLNHDAMYWYRQDPGQGLRLIYYSQIVNDFQKGDIAEGYSVSREKKESFPLTVTSAQKNPTAFYLCASKSGNYGYTFGSGTRLTVV.